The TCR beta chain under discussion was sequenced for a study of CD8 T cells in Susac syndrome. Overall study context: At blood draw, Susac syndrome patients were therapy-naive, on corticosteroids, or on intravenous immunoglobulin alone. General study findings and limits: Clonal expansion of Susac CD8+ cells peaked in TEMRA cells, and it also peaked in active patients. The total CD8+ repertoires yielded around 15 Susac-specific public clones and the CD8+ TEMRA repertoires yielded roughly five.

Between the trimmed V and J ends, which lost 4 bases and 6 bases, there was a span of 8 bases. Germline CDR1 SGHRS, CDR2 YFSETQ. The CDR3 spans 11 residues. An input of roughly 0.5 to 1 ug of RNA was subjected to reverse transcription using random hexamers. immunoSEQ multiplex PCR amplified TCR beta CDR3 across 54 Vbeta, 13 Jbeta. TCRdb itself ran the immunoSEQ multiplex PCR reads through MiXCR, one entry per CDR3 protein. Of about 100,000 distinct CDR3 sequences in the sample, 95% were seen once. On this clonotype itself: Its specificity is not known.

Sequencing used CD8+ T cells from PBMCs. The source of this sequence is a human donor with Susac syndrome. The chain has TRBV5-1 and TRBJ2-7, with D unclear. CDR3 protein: CASSDSFEQYF. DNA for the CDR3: TGCGCCAGCAGCGATTCTTTCGAGCAGTACTTC.